This TCR beta chain was recovered during a study of T cell repertoires in cytomegalovirus infection. For the study at large: An indication of both CMV infection and matching HLA type came from public TCR beta signatures.

The germline V gene encodes CDR1 MNHEY and CDR2 SVGAGI. The CDR3 length is 14 residues. Trimming at V came to 5 bases and at J to 5 bases, leaving 9 bases not matched to a gene. TCRdb recomputed calls from the reads with MiXCR, one row per CDR3 protein. Of around 740,000 distinct CDR3 sequences in the sample, approximately 40% are singletons; the top ten hold around 2.8%. The sample comprised PBMCs. The receptor was isolated from a human donor in good health (CMV status not recorded). Some clones in this sample may be carry-over from other donors' samples. The V call is TRBV6-5, the J call TRBJ2-7; 7 bases fit TRBD1. As DNA, the CDR3 is TGTGCCAGCAGTCCCCGGGACAGTCCCCACGAGCAGTACTTC. It yields the protein CASSPRDSPHEQYF.